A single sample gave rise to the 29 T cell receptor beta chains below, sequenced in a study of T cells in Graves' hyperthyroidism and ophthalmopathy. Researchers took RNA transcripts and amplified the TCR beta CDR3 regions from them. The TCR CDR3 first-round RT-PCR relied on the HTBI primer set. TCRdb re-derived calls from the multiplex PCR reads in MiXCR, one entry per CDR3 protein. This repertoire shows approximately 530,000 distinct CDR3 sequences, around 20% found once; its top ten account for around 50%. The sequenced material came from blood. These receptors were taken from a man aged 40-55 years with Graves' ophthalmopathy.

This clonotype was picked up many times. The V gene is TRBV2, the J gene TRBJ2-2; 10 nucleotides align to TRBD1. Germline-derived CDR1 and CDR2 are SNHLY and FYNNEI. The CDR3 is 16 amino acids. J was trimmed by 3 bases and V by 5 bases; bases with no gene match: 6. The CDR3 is CASSSPGQGYTGELFF. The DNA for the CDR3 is TGTGCCAGCAGTTCTCCGGGACAGGGGTACACCGGGGAGCTGTTTTTT.

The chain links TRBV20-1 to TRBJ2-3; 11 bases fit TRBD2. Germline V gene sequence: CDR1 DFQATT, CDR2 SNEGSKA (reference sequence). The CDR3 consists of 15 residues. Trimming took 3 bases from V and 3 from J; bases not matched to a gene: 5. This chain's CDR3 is CSASSGGAGTDTQYF. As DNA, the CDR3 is TGCAGTGCTAGTAGCGGGGGGGCCGGAACAGATACGCAGTATTTT.

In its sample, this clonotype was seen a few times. CDR3 DNA sequence: TGTGCCAGCAGTAGGGGACCCACCTACGAGCAGTACTTC. This translates into CASSRGPTYEQYF. The rearrangement links TRBV27 to TRBJ2-7; either TRBD1 or TRBD2 may fit D (5 bases each). Germline CDR1 is MNHEY and CDR2 is SMNVEV (reference sequence). This CDR3 is built from 13 residues. The V and J ends lost 5 bases and 2 bases respectively, with 10 bases between them.

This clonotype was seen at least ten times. CDR3 amino acids: CASSQRGYRGNQPQHF. Written as DNA, the CDR3 is TGTGCCAGTAGCCAAAGAGGGTACAGGGGCAATCAGCCCCAGCATTTT. The chain uses TRBV12-3 or TRBV12-4 and TRBJ1-5; tentative D call: TRBD1 (6 bases). The CDR3 consists of 16 residues. The V gene lost 9 bases and the J gene lost 2 bases, with 20 bases spanning the gap.

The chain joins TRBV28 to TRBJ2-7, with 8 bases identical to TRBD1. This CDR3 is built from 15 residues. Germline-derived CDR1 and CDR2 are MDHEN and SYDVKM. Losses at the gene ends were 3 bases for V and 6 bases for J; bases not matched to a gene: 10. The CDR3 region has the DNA TGTGCCAGCAGTTTGACCGGACAGGGTGGGGGCGAGCAGTACTTC. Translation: CASSLTGQGGGEQYF.

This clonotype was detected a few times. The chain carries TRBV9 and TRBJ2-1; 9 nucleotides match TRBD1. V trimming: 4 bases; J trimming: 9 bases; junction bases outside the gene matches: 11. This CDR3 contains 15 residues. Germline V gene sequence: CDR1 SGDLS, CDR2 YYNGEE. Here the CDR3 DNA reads TGTGCCAGCAGCCCCTTGACAGGGGGAGTAGGTGAGCAGTTCTTC. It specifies CASSPLTGGVGEQFF.

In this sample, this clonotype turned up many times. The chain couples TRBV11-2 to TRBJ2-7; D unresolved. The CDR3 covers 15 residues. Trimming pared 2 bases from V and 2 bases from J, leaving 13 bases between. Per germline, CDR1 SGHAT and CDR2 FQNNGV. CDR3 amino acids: CASSLLGSLPYEQYF. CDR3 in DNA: TGTGCCAGCAGCTTACTCGGCAGTTTGCCCTACGAGCAGTACTTC.

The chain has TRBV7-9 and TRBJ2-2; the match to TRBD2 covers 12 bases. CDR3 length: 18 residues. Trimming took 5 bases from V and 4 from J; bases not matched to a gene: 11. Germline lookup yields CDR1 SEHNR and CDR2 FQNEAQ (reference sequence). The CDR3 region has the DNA TGTGCCAGCAGCAAGAGACTAGCGGGAGATCAGGGCACCGGGGAGCTGTTTTTT. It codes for CASSKRLAGDQGTGELFF. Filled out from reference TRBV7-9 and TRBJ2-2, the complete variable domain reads DTGVSQNPRHKITKRGQNVTFRCDPISEHNRLYWYRQTLGQGPEFLTYFQNEAQLEKSRLLSDRFSAERPKGSFSTLEIQRTEQGDSAMYLCASSKRLAGDQGTGELFFGEGSRLTVL.

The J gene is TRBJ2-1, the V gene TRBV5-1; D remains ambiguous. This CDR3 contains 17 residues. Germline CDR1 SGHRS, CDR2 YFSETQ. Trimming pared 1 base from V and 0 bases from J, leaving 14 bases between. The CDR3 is CASSLSGSVSSYNEQFF. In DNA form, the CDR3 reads TGCGCCAGCAGCTTGAGTGGCTCCGTAAGCTCCTACAATGAGCAGTTCTTC.

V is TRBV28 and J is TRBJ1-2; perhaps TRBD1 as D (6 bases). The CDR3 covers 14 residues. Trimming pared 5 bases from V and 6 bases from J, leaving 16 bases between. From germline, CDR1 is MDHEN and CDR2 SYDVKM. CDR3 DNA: TGTGCCAGCAGTCCAGTTGTAGGGGGGGATGGCTACACCTTC. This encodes CASSPVVGGDGYTF.

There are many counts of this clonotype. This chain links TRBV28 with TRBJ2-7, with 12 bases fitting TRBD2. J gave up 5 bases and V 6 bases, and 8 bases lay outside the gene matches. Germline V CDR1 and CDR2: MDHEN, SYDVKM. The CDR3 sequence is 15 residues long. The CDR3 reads CASSSWTSGTDEQYF. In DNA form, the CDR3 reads TGTGCCAGCAGCTCTTGGACTAGCGGGACGGACGAGCAGTACTTC.

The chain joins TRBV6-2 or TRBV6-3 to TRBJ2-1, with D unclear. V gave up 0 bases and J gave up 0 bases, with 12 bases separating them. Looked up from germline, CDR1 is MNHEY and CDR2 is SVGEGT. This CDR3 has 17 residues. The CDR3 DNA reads TGTGCCAGCAGTTACTCTGTTAAGTCTATCTCCTACAATGAGCAGTTCTTC. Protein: CASSYSVKSISYNEQFF.

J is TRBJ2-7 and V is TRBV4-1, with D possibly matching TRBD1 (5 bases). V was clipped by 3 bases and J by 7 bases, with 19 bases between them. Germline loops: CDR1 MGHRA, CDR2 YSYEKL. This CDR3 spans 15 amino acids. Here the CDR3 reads CASSQEQRGRSEQYF. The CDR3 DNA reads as TGCGCCAGCAGCCAGGAACAAAGGGGCCGGTCGGAGCAGTACTTC.

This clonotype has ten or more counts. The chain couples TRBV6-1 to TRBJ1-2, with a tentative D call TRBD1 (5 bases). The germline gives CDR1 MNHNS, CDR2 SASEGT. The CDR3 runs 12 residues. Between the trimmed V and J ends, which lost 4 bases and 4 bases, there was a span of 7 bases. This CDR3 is CASSGGFYGYTF. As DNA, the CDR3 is TGTGCCAGCAGTGGGGGGTTCTATGGCTACACCTTC.

The CDR3 DNA sequence: TGTGCCAGCAGTCCTGGACTAGGGGGCGAGCAGTACTTC. Protein sequence: CASSPGLGGEQYF. The chain uses TRBV28 and TRBJ2-7, with D possibly TRBD2 on 7 matching bases. The V end lost 5 bases, the J end lost 6 bases, and 14 bases lay between the germline ends. The CDR3 totals 13 residues. Germline V gene data show CDR1 as MDHEN and CDR2 as SYDVKM.

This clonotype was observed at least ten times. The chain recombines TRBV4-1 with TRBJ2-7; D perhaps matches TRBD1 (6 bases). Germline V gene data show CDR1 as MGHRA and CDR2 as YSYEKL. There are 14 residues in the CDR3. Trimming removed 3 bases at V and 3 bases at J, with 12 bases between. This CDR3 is CASSQRTGFYEQYF. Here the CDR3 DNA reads TGCGCCAGCAGCCAGCGCACAGGGTTCTACGAGCAGTACTTC.

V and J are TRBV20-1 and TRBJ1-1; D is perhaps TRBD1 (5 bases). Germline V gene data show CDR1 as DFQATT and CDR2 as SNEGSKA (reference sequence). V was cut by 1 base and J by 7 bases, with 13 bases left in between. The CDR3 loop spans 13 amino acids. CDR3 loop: CSARVRTPFEAFF. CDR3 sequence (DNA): TGCAGTGCTAGAGTACGGACACCATTTGAAGCTTTCTTT.

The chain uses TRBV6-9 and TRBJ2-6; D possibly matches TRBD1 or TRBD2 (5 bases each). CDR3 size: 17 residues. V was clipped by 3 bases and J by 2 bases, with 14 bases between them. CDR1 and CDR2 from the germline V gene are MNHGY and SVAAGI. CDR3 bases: TGTGCCAGCAGTTACGCTACGGGGACCCCTGGGGCCAACGTCCTGACTTTC. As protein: CASSYATGTPGANVLTF.

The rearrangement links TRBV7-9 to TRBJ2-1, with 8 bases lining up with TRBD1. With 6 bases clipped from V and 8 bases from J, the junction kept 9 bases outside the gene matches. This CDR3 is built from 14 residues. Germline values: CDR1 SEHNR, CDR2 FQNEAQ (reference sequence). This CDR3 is CASRISTGVDEQFF. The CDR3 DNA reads TGTGCCAGCAGAATTTCGACAGGGGTGGATGAGCAGTTCTTC.

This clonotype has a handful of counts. CDR3: CASSPSPGGQGAQYF. The CDR3 DNA reads TGTGCCAGCAGCCCCAGCCCGGGGGGCCAAGGGGCCCAGTACTTC. J is TRBJ2-5 and V is TRBV3-1, with D tentatively TRBD2 (7 bases). Trimming took off 4 bases at V and 9 bases at J, with 21 bases between the two ends. CDR1 and CDR2 from the germline V gene are LGHDT and YNNKEL (reference sequence). The CDR3 spans 15 residues.

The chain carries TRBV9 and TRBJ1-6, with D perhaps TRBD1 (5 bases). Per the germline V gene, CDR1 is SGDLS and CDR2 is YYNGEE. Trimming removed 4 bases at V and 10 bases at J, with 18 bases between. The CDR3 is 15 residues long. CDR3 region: CASSPHLGLGSPLHF. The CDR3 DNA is TGTGCCAGCAGCCCTCATTTGGGGCTAGGATCACCCCTCCACTTT.

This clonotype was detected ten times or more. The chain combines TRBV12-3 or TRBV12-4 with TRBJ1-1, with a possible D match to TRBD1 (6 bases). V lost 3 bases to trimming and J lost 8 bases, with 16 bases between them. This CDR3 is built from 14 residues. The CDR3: CASSFPGGPREAFF. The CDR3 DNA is TGTGCCAGCAGTTTTCCCGGGGGCCCGCGGGAAGCTTTCTTT.

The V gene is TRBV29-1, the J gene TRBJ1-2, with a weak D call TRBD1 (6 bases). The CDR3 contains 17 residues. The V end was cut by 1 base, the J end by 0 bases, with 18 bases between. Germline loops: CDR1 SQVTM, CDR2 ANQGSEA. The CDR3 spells CSVEVGARVGANYGYTF. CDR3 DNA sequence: TGCAGCGTTGAAGTGGGGGCGCGAGTAGGGGCTAACTATGGCTACACCTTC.

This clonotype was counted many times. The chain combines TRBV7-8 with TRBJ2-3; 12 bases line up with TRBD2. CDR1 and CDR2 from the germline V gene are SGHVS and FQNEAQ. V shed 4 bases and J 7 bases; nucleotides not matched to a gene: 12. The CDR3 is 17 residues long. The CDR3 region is CASSSPLAGGEGYTQYF. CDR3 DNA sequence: TGTGCCAGCAGCTCCCCCCTAGCGGGAGGGGAGGGGTATACGCAGTATTTT. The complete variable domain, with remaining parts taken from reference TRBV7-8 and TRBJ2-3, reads GAGVSQSPRYKVAKRGQDVALRCDPISGHVSLFWYQQALGQGPEFLTYFQNEAQLDKSGLPSDRFFAERPEGSVSTLKIQRTQQEDSAVYLCASSSPLAGGEGYTQYFGPGTRLTVL.

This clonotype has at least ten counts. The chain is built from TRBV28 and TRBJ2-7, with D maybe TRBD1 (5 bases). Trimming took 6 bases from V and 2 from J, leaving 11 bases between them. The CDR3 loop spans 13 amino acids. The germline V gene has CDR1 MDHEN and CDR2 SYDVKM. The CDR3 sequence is CASSHRTPYEQYF. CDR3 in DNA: TGTGCCAGCAGCCATAGGACACCCTACGAGCAGTACTTC. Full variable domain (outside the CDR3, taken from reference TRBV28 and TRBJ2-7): DVKVTQSSRYLVKRTGEKVFLECVQDMDHENMFWYRQDPGLGLRLIYFSYDVKMKEKGDIPEGYSVSREKKERFSLILESASTNQTSMYLCASSHRTPYEQYFGPGTRLTVT.

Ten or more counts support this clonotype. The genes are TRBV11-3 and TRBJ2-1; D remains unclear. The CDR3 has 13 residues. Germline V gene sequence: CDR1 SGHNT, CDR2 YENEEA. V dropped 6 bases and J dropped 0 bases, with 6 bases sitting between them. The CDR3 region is CASSYRSYNEQFF. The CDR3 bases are TGTGCCAGCAGTTACCGCTCCTACAATGAGCAGTTCTTC.

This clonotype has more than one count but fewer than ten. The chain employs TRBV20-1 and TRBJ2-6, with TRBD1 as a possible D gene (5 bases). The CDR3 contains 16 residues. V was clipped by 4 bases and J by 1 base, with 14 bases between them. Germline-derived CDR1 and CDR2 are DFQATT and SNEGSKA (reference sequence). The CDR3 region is CSATTGGASGANVLTF. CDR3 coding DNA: TGCAGTGCTACCACGGGTGGGGCTTCTGGGGCCAACGTCCTGACTTTC.

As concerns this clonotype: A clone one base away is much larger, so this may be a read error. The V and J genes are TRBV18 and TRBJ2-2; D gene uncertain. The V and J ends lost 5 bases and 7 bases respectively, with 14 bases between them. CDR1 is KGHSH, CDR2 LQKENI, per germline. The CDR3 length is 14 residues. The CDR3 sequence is CASSSLRDNGELFF. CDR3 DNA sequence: TGTGCCAGCTCATCACTACGAGATAACGGGGAGCTGTTTTTT.

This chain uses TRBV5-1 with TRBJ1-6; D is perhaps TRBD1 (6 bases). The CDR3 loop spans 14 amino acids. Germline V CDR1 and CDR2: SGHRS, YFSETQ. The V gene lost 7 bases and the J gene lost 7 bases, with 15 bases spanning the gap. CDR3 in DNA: TGCGCCAGCCGGCAGGGGCAGGGGAATTCACCCCTCCACTTT. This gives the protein CASRQGQGNSPLHF.